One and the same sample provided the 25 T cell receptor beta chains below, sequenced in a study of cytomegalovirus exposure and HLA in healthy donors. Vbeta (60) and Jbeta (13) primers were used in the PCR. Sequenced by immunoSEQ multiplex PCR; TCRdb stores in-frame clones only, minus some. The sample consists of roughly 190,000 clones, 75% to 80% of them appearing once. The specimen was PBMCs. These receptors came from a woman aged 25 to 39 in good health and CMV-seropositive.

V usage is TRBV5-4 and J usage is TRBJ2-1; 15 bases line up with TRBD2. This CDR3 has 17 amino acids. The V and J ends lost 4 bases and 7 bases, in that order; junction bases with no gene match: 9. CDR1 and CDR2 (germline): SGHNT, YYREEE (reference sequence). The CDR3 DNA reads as TGTGCCAGCAGCCCAATAGGGACTAGCGGGGGGTTAAATGAGCAGTTCTTC. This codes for CASSPIGTSGGLNEQFF.

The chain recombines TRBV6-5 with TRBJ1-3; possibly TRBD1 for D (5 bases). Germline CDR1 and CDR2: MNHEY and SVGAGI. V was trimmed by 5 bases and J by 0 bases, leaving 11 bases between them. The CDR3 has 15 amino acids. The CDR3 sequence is CASSPGQSSGNTIYF. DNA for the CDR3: TGTGCCAGCAGTCCAGGACAAAGCTCTGGAAACACCATATATTTT.

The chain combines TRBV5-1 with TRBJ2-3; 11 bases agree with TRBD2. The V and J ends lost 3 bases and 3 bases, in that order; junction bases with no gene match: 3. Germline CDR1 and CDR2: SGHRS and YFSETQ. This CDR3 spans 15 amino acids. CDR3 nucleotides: TGCGCCAGCAGCTCGACTAGCGGGGCAACAGATACGCAGTATTTT. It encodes CASSSTSGATDTQYF.

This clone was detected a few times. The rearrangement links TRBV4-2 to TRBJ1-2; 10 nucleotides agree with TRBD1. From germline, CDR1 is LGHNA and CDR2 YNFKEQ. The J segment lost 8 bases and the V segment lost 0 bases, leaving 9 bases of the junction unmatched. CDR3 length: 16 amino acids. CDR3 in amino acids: CASSQDRETGGGGYTF. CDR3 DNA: TGTGCCAGCAGCCAAGATCGTGAGACAGGGGGCGGCGGCTACACCTTC.

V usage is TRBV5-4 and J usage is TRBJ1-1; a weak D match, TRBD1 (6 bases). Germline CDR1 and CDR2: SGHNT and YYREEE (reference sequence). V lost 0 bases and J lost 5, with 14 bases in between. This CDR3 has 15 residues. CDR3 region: CASSLAEGGRTEAFF. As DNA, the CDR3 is TGTGCCAGCAGCTTGGCTGAGGGGGGGAGGACTGAAGCTTTCTTT.

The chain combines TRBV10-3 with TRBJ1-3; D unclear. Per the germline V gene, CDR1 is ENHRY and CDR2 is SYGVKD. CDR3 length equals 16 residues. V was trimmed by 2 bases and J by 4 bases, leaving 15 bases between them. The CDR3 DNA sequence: TGTGCCATCAGTGAGGGCCGGGTCCTAAGCGGAAACACCATATATTTT. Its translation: CAISEGRVLSGNTIYF.

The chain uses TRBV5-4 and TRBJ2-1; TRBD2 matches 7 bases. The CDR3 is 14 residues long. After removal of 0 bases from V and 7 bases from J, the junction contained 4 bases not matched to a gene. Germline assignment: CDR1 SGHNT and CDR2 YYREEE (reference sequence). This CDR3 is CASSLGVSGNEQFF. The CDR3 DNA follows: TGTGCCAGCAGCTTGGGGGTTAGCGGGAATGAGCAGTTCTTC.

The CDR3 reads CASSIGGRSYNEQFF. CDR3 bases: TGCGCCAGCAGCATCGGTGGTCGGTCCTACAATGAGCAGTTCTTC. The chain combines TRBV5-1 with TRBJ2-1, with D unresolved. Germline CDR1 and CDR2: SGHRS and YFSETQ. This CDR3 has 15 amino acids. V was trimmed by 4 bases and J by 1 base, leaving 12 bases between them.

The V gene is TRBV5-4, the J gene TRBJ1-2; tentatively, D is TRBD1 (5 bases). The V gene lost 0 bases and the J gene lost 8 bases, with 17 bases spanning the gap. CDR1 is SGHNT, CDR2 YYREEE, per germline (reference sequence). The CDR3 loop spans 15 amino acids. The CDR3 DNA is TGTGCCAGCAGCTTGGCCGAGGACAAGTCGTCCGGCTACACCTTC. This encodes CASSLAEDKSSGYTF.

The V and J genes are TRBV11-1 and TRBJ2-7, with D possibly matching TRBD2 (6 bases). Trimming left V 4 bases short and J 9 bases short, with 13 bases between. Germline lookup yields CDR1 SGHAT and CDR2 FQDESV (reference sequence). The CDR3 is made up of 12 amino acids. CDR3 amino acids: CASSSRDSRQYF. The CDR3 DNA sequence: TGTGCCAGCAGCTCCCGGGACTCGAGGCAGTACTTC.

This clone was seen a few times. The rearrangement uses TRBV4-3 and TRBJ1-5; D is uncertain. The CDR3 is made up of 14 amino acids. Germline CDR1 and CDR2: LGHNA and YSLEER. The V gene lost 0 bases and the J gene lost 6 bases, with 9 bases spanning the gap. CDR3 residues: CASSQEITGQPQHF. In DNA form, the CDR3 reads TGCGCCAGCAGCCAAGAGATAACGGGTCAGCCCCAGCATTTT.

Written as DNA, the CDR3 is TGTGCCAGCAGCTCCATTAAGACAGACTACGAGCAGTACTTC. Its protein product is CASSSIKTDYEQYF. The V and J genes are TRBV11-2 and TRBJ2-7, with a possible D match to TRBD1 (5 bases). The CDR3 totals 14 residues. Germline V gene sequence: CDR1 SGHAT, CDR2 FQNNGV. Trimming stripped 4 bases from V and 3 bases from J, with 13 bases between.

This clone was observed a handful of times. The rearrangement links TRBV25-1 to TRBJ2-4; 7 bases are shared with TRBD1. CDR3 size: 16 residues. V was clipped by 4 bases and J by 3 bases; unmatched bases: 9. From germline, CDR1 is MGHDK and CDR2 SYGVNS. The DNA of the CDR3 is TGTGCCAGCAGTGTTAAGGGGGCCCCTGGCAAAAACATTCAGTACTTC. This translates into CASSVKGAPGKNIQYF.

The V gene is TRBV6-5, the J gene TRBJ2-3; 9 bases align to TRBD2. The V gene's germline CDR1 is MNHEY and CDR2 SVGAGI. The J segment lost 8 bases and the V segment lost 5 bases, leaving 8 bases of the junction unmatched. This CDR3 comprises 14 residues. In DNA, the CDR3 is TGTGCCAGCAGTACTGGGACTAGCAGGGTTACGCAGTATTTT. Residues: CASSTGTSRVTQYF.

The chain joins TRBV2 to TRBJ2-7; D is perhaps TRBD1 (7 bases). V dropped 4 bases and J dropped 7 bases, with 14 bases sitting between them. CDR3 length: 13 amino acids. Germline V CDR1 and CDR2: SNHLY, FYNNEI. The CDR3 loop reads CASSADREVEQYF. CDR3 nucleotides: TGTGCCAGCAGTGCTGACAGGGAGGTGGAGCAGTACTTC.

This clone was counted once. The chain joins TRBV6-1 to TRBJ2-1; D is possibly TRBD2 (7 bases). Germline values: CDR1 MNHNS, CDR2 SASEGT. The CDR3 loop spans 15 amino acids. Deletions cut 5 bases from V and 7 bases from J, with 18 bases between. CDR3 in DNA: TGTGCCAGCAGTTCTGAAAGGGGGGGCCTTAATGAGCAGTTCTTC. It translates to CASSSERGGLNEQFF.

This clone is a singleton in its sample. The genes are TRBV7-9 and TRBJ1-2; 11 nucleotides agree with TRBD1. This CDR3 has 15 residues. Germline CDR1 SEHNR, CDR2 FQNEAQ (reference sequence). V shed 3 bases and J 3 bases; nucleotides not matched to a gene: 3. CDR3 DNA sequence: TGTGCCAGCAGCTTTCCGGGACAGGGGGACTATGGCTACACCTTC. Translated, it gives CASSFPGQGDYGYTF.

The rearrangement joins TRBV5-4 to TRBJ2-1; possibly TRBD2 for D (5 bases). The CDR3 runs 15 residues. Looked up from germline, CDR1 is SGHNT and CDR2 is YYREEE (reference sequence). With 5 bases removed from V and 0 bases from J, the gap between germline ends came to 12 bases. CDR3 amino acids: CASSSTSRSYNEQFF. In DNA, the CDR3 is TGTGCCAGCAGTTCTACTAGTCGCTCCTACAATGAGCAGTTCTTC.

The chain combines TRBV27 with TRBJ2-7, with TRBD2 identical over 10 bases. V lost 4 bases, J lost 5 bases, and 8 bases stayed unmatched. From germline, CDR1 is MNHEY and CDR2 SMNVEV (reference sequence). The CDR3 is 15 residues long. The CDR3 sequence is CASSSLLAGRNEQYF. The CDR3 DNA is TGTGCCAGCAGTTCATTACTAGCGGGGAGAAACGAGCAGTACTTC.

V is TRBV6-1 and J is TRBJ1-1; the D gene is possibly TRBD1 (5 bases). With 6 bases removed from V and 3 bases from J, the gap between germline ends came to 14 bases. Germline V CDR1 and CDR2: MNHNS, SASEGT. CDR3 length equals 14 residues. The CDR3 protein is CASSLGGDHTEAFF. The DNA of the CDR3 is TGTGCCAGCAGCCTGGGGGGGGACCACACTGAAGCTTTCTTT.

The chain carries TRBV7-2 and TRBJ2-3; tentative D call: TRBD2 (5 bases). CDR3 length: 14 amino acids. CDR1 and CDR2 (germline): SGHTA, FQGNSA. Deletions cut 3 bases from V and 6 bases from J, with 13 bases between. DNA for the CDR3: TGTGCCAGCAGCTTCTCCGTTACGGGGGATACGCAGTATTTT. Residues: CASSFSVTGDTQYF.

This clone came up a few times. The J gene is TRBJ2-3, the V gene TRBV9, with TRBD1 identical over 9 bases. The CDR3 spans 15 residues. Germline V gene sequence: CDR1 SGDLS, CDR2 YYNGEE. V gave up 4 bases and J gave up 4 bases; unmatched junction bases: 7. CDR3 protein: CASSLRGQGPDTQYF. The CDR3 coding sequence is TGTGCCAGCAGCTTACGAGGACAGGGGCCAGATACGCAGTATTTT. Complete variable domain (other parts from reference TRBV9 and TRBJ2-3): DSGVTQTPKHLITATGQRVTLRCSPRSGDLSVYWYQQSLDQGLQFLIQYYNGEERAKGNILERFSAQQFPDLHSELNLSSLELGDSALYFCASSLRGQGPDTQYFGPGTRLTVL.

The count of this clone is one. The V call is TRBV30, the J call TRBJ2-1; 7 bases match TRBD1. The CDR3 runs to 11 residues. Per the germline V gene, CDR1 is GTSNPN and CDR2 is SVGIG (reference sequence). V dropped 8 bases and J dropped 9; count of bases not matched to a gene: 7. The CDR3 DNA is TGTGCCAGTTCAGGGGGACCTGAGCAGTTCTTC. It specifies CASSGGPEQFF.

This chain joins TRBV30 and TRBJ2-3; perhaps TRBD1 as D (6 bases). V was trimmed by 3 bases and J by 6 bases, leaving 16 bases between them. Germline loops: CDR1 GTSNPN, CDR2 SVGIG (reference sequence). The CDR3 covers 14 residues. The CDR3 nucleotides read TGTGCCTGGAGCCCTACCCTCCAGGGGGATACGCAGTATTTT. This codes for CAWSPTLQGDTQYF. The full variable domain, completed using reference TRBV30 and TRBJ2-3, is SQTIHQWPATLVQPVGSPLSLECTVEGTSNPNLYWYRQAAGRGLQLLFYSVGIGQISSEVPQNLSASRPQDRQFILSSKKLLLSDSGFYLCAWSPTLQGDTQYFGPGTRLTVL.

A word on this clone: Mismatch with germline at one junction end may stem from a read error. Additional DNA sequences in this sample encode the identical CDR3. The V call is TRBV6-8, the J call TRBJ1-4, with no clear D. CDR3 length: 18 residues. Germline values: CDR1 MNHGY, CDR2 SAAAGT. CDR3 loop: CASSQASGGELEPEKLFF. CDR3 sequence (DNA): TGTGCCAGCAGCCAAGCGTCAGGCGGGGAGTTGGAACCCGAAAAACTGTTCTTT.